The 2 T cell receptor beta chains below all came from one sample that was sequenced in a study of STAT5B mutations in CD4+ large granular lymphocyte leukemia. The data were produced by immunoSEQ multiplex PCR, yet TCRdb's version contains in-frame clones alone and is incomplete. The sample lists about 38,000 clones, 85% occurring once. The material sequenced was CD4+ T cells from blood buffy coats. Every receptor here comes from a human donor in good health.

This clone has a handful of counts. The chain couples TRBV5-1 to TRBJ1-1, with unresolved D. CDR3 size: 13 residues. Germline CDR1 is SGHRS and CDR2 is YFSETQ. V lost 0 bases and J 5 bases, leaving 8 bases between the germline ends. The CDR3 nucleotides read TGCGCCAGCAGCTTGGAAGGTGGGACTGAAGCTTTCTTT. This translates into CASSLEGGTEAFF.

This clone was seen more than once but under ten times. The CDR3 reads CAWARRNTEAFF. CDR3 DNA sequence: TGTGCCTGGGCCAGACGGAACACTGAAGCTTTCTTT. The chain combines TRBV30 with TRBJ1-1; D is uncertain. Between the trimmed V and J ends, which lost 5 bases and 1 base, there was a span of 8 bases. The germline gives CDR1 GTSNPN, CDR2 SVGIG (reference sequence). CDR3 length equals 12 residues.